The T cell receptor (beta chain) described here comes from a study of CD4+ T cells in melanoma. The table came from immunoSEQ multiplex PCR; TCRdb's copy has only in-frame clones and leaves some out. The sample contains 50,000 to 60,000 clones, nearly 70% of which appear only once. The V and J ends lost 6 bases and 5 bases, in that order; junction bases with no gene match: 12. From germline, CDR1 is SEHNR and CDR2 FQNEAQ (reference sequence). CDR3 size: 16 residues. For this clone: Its antigen is as yet unknown.

General observations from the study: A reported correlation linked neoantigen-specific CD4+ T cells to CD8+, macrophage and B cell function.

Sequenced material: tumor tissue. The sequence was obtained from a human donor with melanoma. The chain joins TRBV7-9 to TRBJ2-1, with 8 bases fitting TRBD1. This CDR3 is CASSPRTGRPNNEQFF. DNA of the CDR3: TGTGCCAGCAGTCCCCGGACAGGGAGGCCTAACAATGAGCAGTTCTTC.